Given below is one TCR beta chain in context. This entry comes from a study of blood T cell repertoires in COVID-19. Study as a whole: Specimens from acute and convalescent COVID-19 originated in the United States, Italy and Spain. PBMCs, B-cell-depleted T cells, or T cells were the source of the cDNA or gDNA that made up the material.

CDR1 SGHNT and CDR2 YYREEE come from the germline V gene (reference sequence). V gave up 1 base and J gave up 4 bases; unmatched junction bases: 5. The CDR3 loop spans 15 amino acids. Source study methods: Amplification of reference gene primers was used by the study to estimate nucleated cell counts. Assay: immunoSEQ multiplex PCR; the TCRdb copy retains only in-frame clones and omits some. V, J and clone size were drawn from that table, and D and trimming were deduced from the DNA. The sample has some 200,000 clones, around 81% seen once. The receptor was isolated from a human donor in a cohort sampled during active COVID-19. V is TRBV5-4 and J is TRBJ1-1; 9 bases match TRBD1. Sequenced: peripheral blood. Here the CDR3 DNA reads TGTGCCAGCAGCTTGCTGGGACAGGGTTCCACTGAAGCTTTCTTT. Its protein product is CASSLLGQGSTEAFF. Based on the CDR3 plus reference TRBV5-4 and TRBJ1-1, the full variable domain is ETGVTQSPTHLIKTRGQQVTLRCSSQSGHNTVSWYQQALGQGPQFIFQYYREEENGRGNFPPRFSGLQFPNYSSELNVNALELDDSALYLCASSLLGQGSTEAFFGQGTRLTVV.